Listed below are T cell receptor beta chains from one sample, sequenced in a study of memory CD4+ T cells and cytomegalovirus serostatus. The repertoire was sequenced with immunoSEQ multiplex PCR; TCRdb's copy has only in-frame clones and lacks some. Among about 59,000 clones, about 81% were seen once, and the ten largest hold about 0.95%. What was sequenced was memory CD4+ T cells from blood. These receptors were taken from an adult in good health and CMV-seronegative. Each CDR3 is given with its conserved first and last residue. A D gene is named only where the DNA matches it firmly. Size tells how often a clone was seen (once, few, many) or the class of an expanded clone, and some rows leave it out.

>TRBV6-5|TRBJ2-1|TRBD2|.
CASRLSGRAYNEQFF
TGTGCCAGCAGGCTAAGCGGGAGGGCCTACAATGAGCAGTTCTTC
>TRBV14|TRBJ2-7|.|.
CASSLASYEQYF
TGTGCCAGCAGCCTCGCGTCCTACGAGCAGTACTTC
>TRBV18|TRBJ2-5|.|.
CASSPPGAAAVDTQYF
TGTGCCAGCTCACCGCCTGGGGCCGCAGCGGTGGACACCCAGTACTTC
>TRBV7-9|TRBJ2-5|.|.
CASSPIGYSYQETQYF
TGTGCCAGCAGCCCAATCGGGTACAGCTACCAAGAGACCCAGTACTTC
>TRBV7-2|TRBJ2-7|TRBD1|.
CASSRWTPGQGREQYF
TGTGCCAGCAGCCGCTGGACTCCGGGACAGGGTCGCGAGCAGTACTTC
>TRBV2|TRBJ2-3|.|once
CASSLKRSTDTQYF
TGTGCCAGCAGTCTGAAACGAAGCACAGATACGCAGTATTTT
>TRBV7-8|TRBJ2-7|.|.
CASSLGPAGNYEQYF
TGTGCCAGCAGCTTAGGGCCGGCGGGGAATTACGAGCAGTACTTC
>TRBV18|TRBJ1-3|.|.
CASSPPNTSGNTIYF
TGTGCCAGCTCACCACCTAACACCTCTGGAAACACCATATATTTT
>TRBV6-6|TRBJ1-1|.|.
CASSYSTEAFF
TGTGCCAGCAGTTACTCCACTGAAGCTTTCTTT
>TRBV21-1|TRBJ2-7|.|.
CASSKDGGFGEQYF
TGTGCCAGCAGCAAAGATGGCGGATTCGGCGAGCAGTACTTC
>TRBV7-8|TRBJ2-7|TRBD1|.
CASSPRTGSYEQYF
TGTGCCAGCAGCCCCCGGACAGGGAGCTACGAGCAGTACTTC
>TRBV14|TRBJ2-1|TRBD2|.
CASSQDLRTSGRHNEQFF
TGTGCCAGCAGCCAAGATTTAAGGACTAGCGGGCGTCACAATGAGCAGTTCTTC
>TRBV6-1|TRBJ1-1|TRBD1|few
CASRNRGYTEAFF
TGTGCCAGCAGAAACAGGGGATACACTGAAGCTTTCTTT
>TRBV25-1|TRBJ1-2|.|.
CASSRDRPPNYGYTF
TGTGCCAGCAGCCGAGACAGGCCTCCTAACTATGGCTACACCTTC
>TRBV4-2|TRBJ2-3|.|few
CASSQDRSPATQYF
TGTGCCAGCAGCCAAGATCGTTCCCCAGCTACGCAGTATTTT
>TRBV28|TRBJ1-1|.|once
CASSLNQGTEAFF
TGTGCCAGCAGCCTGAACCAGGGCACTGAAGCTTTCTTT
>TRBV5-1|TRBJ1-4|.|.
CASTRGATNEKLFF
TGCGCCAGCACCCGCGGGGCAACTAATGAAAAACTGTTTTTT
>TRBV18|TRBJ1-3|.|once
CASSLQGAHSGNTIYF
TGTGCCAGCTCCCTTCAGGGCGCTCACTCTGGAAACACCATATATTTT
>TRBV6-4|TRBJ1-5|TRBD1|.
CASTYQGGRGGNQPQHF
TGTGCCAGCACCTATCAGGGGGGCAGGGGAGGGAATCAGCCCCAGCATTTT
>TRBV4-3|TRBJ1-2|.|.
CASSQESDGQTNLYGYTF
TGCGCCAGCAGCCAAGAGTCTGACGGCCAAACGAACCTGTATGGCTACACCTTC
>TRBV19|TRBJ2-1|.|once
CASSTRIPIKSSYNEQFF
TGTGCCAGTAGTACCCGCATACCGATTAAGAGCTCCTACAATGAGCAGTTCTTC
>TRBV19|TRBJ2-7|.|.
CASSINREGEQYF
TGTGCCAGTAGTATAAACAGGGAAGGCGAGCAGTACTTC
>TRBV6-6|TRBJ2-7|.|few
CASRQGNRINEQYF
TGTGCCAGCAGACAGGGAAATCGTATTAACGAGCAGTACTTC
>TRBV7-8|TRBJ1-3|.|.
CASSPKTGSGNTIYF
TGTGCCAGCAGCCCCAAGACAGGCTCTGGAAACACCATATATTTT
>TRBV2|TRBJ2-2|TRBD2|.
CATWGGRASGELFF
TGTGCCACCTGGGGCGGGAGGGCTTCCGGGGAGCTGTTTTTT
>TRBV10-2|TRBJ2-2|TRBD1|.
CASRDRGTGELFF
TGCGCCAGCAGGGACAGGGGAACCGGGGAGCTGTTTTTT
>TRBV19|TRBJ2-3|.|.
CASSTRAPESTDTQYF
TGTGCCAGTAGTACCAGGGCGCCGGAAAGCACAGATACGCAGTATTTT
>TRBV10-2|TRBJ1-2|.|.
CASSKDPREGYTF
TGCGCCAGCAGTAAGGACCCGAGGGAAGGCTACACCTTC
>TRBV7-9|TRBJ2-1|TRBD2|.
CASSSSPGLAKDEQFF
TGTGCCAGCAGCTCTTCTCCGGGACTAGCAAAGGATGAGCAGTTCTTC
>TRBV7-2|TRBJ2-3|TRBD2|once
CASSPHGSGASTDTQYF
TGTGCCAGCAGCCCTCACGGTAGCGGGGCTAGCACAGATACGCAGTATTTT
>TRBV7-9|TRBJ2-5|TRBD2|.
CASSLSSGIFRETQYF
TGTGCCAGCAGCTTGTCTAGCGGGATTTTCAGGGAGACCCAGTACTTC
>TRBV2|TRBJ2-6|.|.
CASGSSGANVLTF
TGTGCCAGTGGAAGCTCTGGGGCCAACGTCCTGACTTTC
>TRBV7-8|TRBJ1-5|TRBD1|.
CASSSGTGVLQPQHF
TGTGCCAGCAGCTCAGGGACAGGGGTACTGCAGCCCCAGCATTTT
>TRBV10-1|TRBJ2-1|TRBD2|.
CATSLASGYNEQFF
TGCGCCACCAGCCTTGCTAGCGGATACAATGAGCAGTTCTTC
>TRBV29-1|TRBJ2-6|TRBD2|once
CSVREGAAGANVLTF
TGCAGCGTCAGGGAGGGAGCAGCTGGGGCCAACGTCCTGACTTTC
>TRBV2|TRBJ2-3|.|.
CASSPGEITDTQYF
TGTGCCAGCAGTCCGGGAGAGATCACAGATACGCAGTATTTT
>TRBV7-8|TRBJ1-4|.|.
CASSRETTNEKLFF
TGTGCCAGCAGCCGGGAAACAACTAATGAAAAACTGTTTTTT
>TRBV19|TRBJ1-1|.|once
CASSITQGNTEAFF
TGTGCCAGTAGTATAACACAGGGGAACACTGAAGCTTTCTTT
>TRBV4-1|TRBJ2-7|TRBD1|.
CASSQAGTGGINEQYF
TGCGCCAGCAGCCAGGCTGGGACAGGGGGCATAAACGAGCAGTACTTC
>TRBV6-8|TRBJ1-1|.|.
CADRGAATEAFF
TGTGCCGATAGGGGGGCGGCCACTGAAGCTTTCTTT
>TRBV18|TRBJ2-1|TRBD1|.
CASSPGGDRDGLNEQFF
TGTGCCAGCTCACCGGGGGGGGACAGGGACGGCCTCAATGAGCAGTTCTTC
>TRBV5-6|TRBJ2-1|.|.
CASSLGFSSYNEQFF
TGTGCCAGCAGCTTGGGGTTTAGCTCCTACAATGAGCAGTTCTTC
>TRBV3-2|TRBJ2-4|.|few
CIAKNIQYF
TGTATAGCCAAAAACATTCAGTACTTC
>TRBV7-8|TRBJ1-1|.|.
CASSFARGSSTEAFF
TGTGCCAGCAGCTTCGCCAGGGGATCGAGCACTGAAGCTTTCTTT
>TRBV5-7|TRBJ2-7|.|.
CASSPVTRTETLYEQYF
TGTGCCAGCAGCCCAGTTACACGGACAGAAACCCTCTACGAGCAGTACTTC
>TRBV27|TRBJ1-1|TRBD1|.
CASIRNRGTEAFF
TGTGCCAGCATACGTAACAGGGGGACTGAAGCTTTCTTT
>TRBV5-4|TRBJ2-1|.|.
CASRIDSYNEQFF
TGTGCCAGCAGAATTGACAGCTACAATGAGCAGTTCTTC
>TRBV4-3|TRBJ1-1|TRBD1|.
CASSQDGTGGTEAFF
TGCGCCAGCAGCCAAGATGGGACAGGGGGCACTGAAGCTTTCTTT
>TRBV5-1|TRBJ1-1|.|.
CASSLGPVATEAFF
TGCGCCAGCAGCTTGGGCCCGGTAGCGACTGAAGCTTTCTTT
>TRBV11-3|TRBJ1-2|TRBD1|few
CASSLETGNYGYTF
TGTGCCAGCAGCTTAGAGACAGGGAACTATGGCTACACCTTC
>TRBV7-3|TRBJ2-2|TRBD2|.
CASSPSGTSGELFF
TGTGCCAGCAGCCCCAGCGGGACTAGCGGGGAGCTGTTTTTT